This T cell receptor beta chain was recorded in a study of identical twins. Study findings and constraints: Beta out-of-frame twin sharing showed a weaker excess. Out-of-frame alpha sequences that twins shared showed excess low generation probability. Beta clonotypes that were abundant in cord blood contained fewer insertions, a pattern absent from memory repertoires.

A universal primer site was added by template switching, and unique molecular identifiers were carried by the cDNA. TCRdb re-analysed the 5' RACE reads in MiXCR, keeping a single row per CDR3 protein. Here the sample spans about 890,000 distinct CDR3 sequences, approximately 13% being singletons. On this clonotype itself: As yet, its antigen is unknown.

The V gene lost 7 bases and the J gene lost 2 bases, with 13 bases spanning the gap. The CDR3 totals 14 residues. In germline, CDR1 is LGHDT, CDR2 YNNKEL (reference sequence). This sample also appeared in a second study, on yellow fever vaccine responses in identical twins.

The clonotype originates from a woman aged 18-29 years in good health. Material: PBMCs. This rearrangement joins TRBV3-1 to TRBJ2-3, with D perhaps TRBD1 (6 bases). This CDR3 is CASNIQGSTDTQYF. The DNA of the CDR3 is TGTGCCAGCAACATACAGGGCTCCACAGATACGCAGTATTTT.